The 11 T cell receptor beta chains in this list originate from one sample, sequenced in a study of cytomegalovirus exposure and HLA in healthy donors. Primers for the PCR totalled 60 Vbeta and 13 Jbeta. Produced via immunoSEQ multiplex PCR; TCRdb's table is partial and in-frame only. Among approximately 150,000 clones listed, roughly 77% were seen once. Sequences were obtained from PBMCs. These receptors were obtained from a woman aged 40 to 55 in good health and CMV-seropositive.

V gene TRBV6-5 combines with J gene TRBJ2-2, with TRBD1 matching 7 bases. Trimming at V came to 5 bases and at J to 0 bases, leaving 3 bases not matched to a gene. Germline V lookup: CDR1 MNHEY, CDR2 SVGAGI. The CDR3 runs to 15 residues. The CDR3 region has the DNA TGTGCCAGCAGTCCCGGGACAGCGAACACCGGGGAGCTGTTTTTT. As protein: CASSPGTANTGELFF.

CDR3 sequence (DNA): TGTGCCAGCAGTAGCCCACAGGGCCTTGGCTACACCTTC. Amino acids: CASSSPQGLGYTF. This rearrangement joins TRBV6-5 to TRBJ1-2, with D maybe TRBD1 (6 bases). Germline assignment: CDR1 MNHEY and CDR2 SVGAGI. The CDR3 covers 13 residues. Trimming cost V 5 bases and J 7 bases, with 14 bases left between them.

V and J are TRBV6-1 and TRBJ1-2, with D possibly TRBD1 on 5 matching bases. CDR3 length: 14 residues. The germline V and J ends were trimmed by 10 bases and 0 bases, with 15 bases remaining between them. Per germline, CDR1 MNHNS and CDR2 SASEGT. CDR3 sequence (DNA): TGTGCCACTCAAACTTCCAGGGCTAACTATGGCTACACCTTC. It is translated as CATQTSRANYGYTF.

The rearrangement uses TRBV13 and TRBJ1-1; 9 nucleotides align to TRBD1. V trimming: 5 bases; J trimming: 5 bases; junction bases outside the gene matches: 6. The CDR3 consists of 14 residues. Germline values: CDR1 PRHDT, CDR2 FYEKMQ (reference sequence). The DNA for the CDR3 is TGTGCCAGCAGCGCGGGACAGGGAGGAACTGAAGCTTTCTTT. Amino acid sequence: CASSAGQGGTEAFF.

This clone appeared a single time. The rearrangement links TRBV2 to TRBJ2-1, with 11 bases that match TRBD2. The V gene's germline CDR1 is SNHLY and CDR2 FYNNEI. The CDR3 loop spans 15 amino acids. V shed 5 bases and J 9 bases; nucleotides not matched to a gene: 9. Here the CDR3 reads CASSQYSGGAFEQFF. The CDR3 region has the DNA TGTGCCAGCAGTCAGTATAGCGGGGGGGCGTTTGAGCAGTTCTTC.

CDR3 region: CASSEPLGTSGGASYEQYF. CDR3 bases: TGTGCCAGCAGTGAACCCCTCGGGACTAGCGGGGGGGCCAGCTACGAGCAGTACTTC. The rearrangement joins TRBV2 to TRBJ2-7, with 16 bases identical to TRBD2. Germline CDR1 SNHLY, CDR2 FYNNEI. The CDR3 is 19 residues long. V was clipped by 2 bases and J by 3 bases; unmatched bases: 10.

The chain uses TRBV7-6 and TRBJ2-7, with D possibly matching TRBD2 (6 bases). Trimming took off 5 bases at V and 7 bases at J, with 18 bases between the two ends. The CDR3 totals 14 residues. Germline CDR1 reads SGHVS; CDR2 reads FNYEAQ. The CDR3 DNA reads TGTGCCAGCAGCCGGGGGACGGGACTGGGGGAGCAGTACTTC. Translating gives CASSRGTGLGEQYF.

V usage is TRBV9 and J usage is TRBJ2-5, with 11 positions matching TRBD2. The germline gives CDR1 SGDLS, CDR2 YYNGEE. The CDR3 consists of 17 residues. Trimming took 0 bases from V and 1 from J; bases not matched to a gene: 5. The CDR3 DNA sequence: TGTGCCAGCAGCGTAGCTCCTACTAGCGGGGGCCAAGAGACCCAGTACTTC. Its translation: CASSVAPTSGGQETQYF. The full variable domain, in which reference TRBV9 and TRBJ2-5 provide the parts outside the CDR3, is DSGVTQTPKHLITATGQRVTLRCSPRSGDLSVYWYQQSLDQGLQFLIQYYNGEERAKGNILERFSAQQFPDLHSELNLSSLELGDSALYFCASSVAPTSGGQETQYFGPGTRLLVL.

This clone was picked up one time. This rearrangement joins TRBV7-2 to TRBJ2-1; weak D call: TRBD1 (7 bases). Trimming pared 3 bases from V and 11 bases from J, leaving 17 bases between. The CDR3 runs to 14 residues. Germline V gene lookup returns CDR1 SGHTA and CDR2 FQGNSA. CDR3 bases: TGTGCCAGCAGCTTTACCCGACAGGGACTTCAGCAGTTCTTC. Its protein is CASSFTRQGLQQFF.

The rearrangement joins TRBV6-1 to TRBJ2-5; 7 nucleotides align to TRBD2. Germline loops: CDR1 MNHNS, CDR2 SASEGT. The ends lost 3 bases at V and 2 bases at J; junction bases unmatched: 12. This CDR3 contains 17 residues. CDR3 nucleotides: TGTGCCAGCAGTGAGAATCTAAACGGGGGGTGTCAAGAGACCCAGTACTTC. Translation gives CASSENLNGGCQETQYF.

CDR3 DNA: TGTGCCAGCAGCCAAGAGAGGTTCGATACGCAGTATTTT. Its translation: CASSQERFDTQYF. The chain recombines TRBV4-2 with TRBJ2-3; D gene ambiguous. The germline CDR1 and CDR2 sequences are LGHNA and YNFKEQ. V dropped 0 bases and J dropped 6 bases, with 7 bases sitting between them. The CDR3 runs 13 residues.